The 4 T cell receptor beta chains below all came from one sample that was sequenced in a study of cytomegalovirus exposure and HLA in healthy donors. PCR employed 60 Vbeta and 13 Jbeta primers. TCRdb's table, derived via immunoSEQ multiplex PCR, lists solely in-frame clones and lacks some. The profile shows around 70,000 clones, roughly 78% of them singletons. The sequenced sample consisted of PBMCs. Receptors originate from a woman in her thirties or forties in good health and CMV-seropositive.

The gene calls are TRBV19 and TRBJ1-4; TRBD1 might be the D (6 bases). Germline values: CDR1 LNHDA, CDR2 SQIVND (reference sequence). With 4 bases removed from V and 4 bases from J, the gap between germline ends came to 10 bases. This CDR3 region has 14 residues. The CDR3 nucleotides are TGTGCCAGTAGTAACCCAGGGGATAATGAAAAACTGTTTTTT. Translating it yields CASSNPGDNEKLFF.

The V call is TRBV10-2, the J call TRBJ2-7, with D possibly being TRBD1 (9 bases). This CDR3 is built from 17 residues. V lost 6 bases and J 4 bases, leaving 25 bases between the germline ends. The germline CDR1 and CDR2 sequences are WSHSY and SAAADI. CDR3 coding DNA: TGCGCCAGCAGGGCCACAGGGGGCGGTCGACTAGCGTACGAGCAGTACTTC. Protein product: CASRATGGGRLAYEQYF.

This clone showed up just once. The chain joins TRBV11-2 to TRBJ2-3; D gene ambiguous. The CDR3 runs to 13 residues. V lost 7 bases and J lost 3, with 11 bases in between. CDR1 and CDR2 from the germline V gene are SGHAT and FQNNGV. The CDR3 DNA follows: TGTGCCAGCACCCCTTTTAATACAGATACGCAGTATTTT. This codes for CASTPFNTDTQYF. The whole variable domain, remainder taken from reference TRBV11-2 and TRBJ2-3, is EAGVAQSPRYKIIEKRQSVAFWCNPISGHATLYWYQQILGQGPKLLIQFQNNGVVDDSQLPKDRFSAERLKGVDSTLKIQPAKLEDSAVYLCASTPFNTDTQYFGPGTRLTVL.

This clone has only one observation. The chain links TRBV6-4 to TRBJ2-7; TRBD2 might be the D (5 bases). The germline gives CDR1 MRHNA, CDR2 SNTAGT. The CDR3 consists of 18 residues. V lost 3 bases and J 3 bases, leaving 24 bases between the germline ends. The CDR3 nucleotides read TGTGCCAGCAGTGATGGGCTCGTCGACTTAGCGTCCGGCTACGAGCAGTACTTC. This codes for CASSDGLVDLASGYEQYF.